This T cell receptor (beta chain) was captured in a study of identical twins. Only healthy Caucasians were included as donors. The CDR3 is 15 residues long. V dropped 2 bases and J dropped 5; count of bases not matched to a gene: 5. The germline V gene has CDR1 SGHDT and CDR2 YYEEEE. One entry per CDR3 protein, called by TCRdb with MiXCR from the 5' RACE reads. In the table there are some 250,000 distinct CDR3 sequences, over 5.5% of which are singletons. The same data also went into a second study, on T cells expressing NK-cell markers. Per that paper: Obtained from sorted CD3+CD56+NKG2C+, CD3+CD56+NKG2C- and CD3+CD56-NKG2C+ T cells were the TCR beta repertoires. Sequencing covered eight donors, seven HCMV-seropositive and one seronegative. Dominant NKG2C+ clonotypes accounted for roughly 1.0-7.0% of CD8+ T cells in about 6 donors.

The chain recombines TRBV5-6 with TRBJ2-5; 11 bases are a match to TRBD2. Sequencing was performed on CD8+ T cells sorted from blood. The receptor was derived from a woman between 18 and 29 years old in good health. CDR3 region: CASSFLTSGKETQYF. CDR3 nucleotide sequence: TGTGCCAGCAGCTTCTTGACTAGCGGGAAGGAGACCCAGTACTTC.